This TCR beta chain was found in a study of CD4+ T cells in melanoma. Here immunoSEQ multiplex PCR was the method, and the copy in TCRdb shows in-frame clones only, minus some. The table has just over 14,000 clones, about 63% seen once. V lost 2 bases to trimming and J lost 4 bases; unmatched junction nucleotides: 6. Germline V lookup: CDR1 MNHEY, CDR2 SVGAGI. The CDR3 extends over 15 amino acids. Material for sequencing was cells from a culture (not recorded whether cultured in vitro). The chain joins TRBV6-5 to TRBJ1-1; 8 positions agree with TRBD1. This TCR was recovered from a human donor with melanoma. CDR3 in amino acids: CASSYGGTGRTEAFF. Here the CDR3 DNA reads TGTGCCAGCAGTTACGGCGGGACAGGCCGCACTGAAGCTTTCTTT.